A single sample is the source of the 8 T cell receptor beta chains below, sequenced in a study of shared clonotypes between healthy human individuals. The repertoire was sequenced with immunoSEQ multiplex PCR; TCRdb's copy has only in-frame clones and lacks some. The sample contains 2 million to 2.5 million clones, about 90% of which appear only once. Sequenced material: naive CD4+ T cells from PBMCs. Stated subset: CD45RA+ positively selected. All receptors derive from a man aged 18 to 35 in good health. Some clones in this sample may be carry-over from other donors' samples.

The sample holds one count of this clone. Other DNA variants within this sample encode the same CDR3. CDR3 protein: CASSLGGQTYEQYF. The CDR3 coding sequence is TGCGCCAGCAGCTTGGGAGGACAAACCTACGAGCAGTACTTC. The gene calls are TRBV5-1 and TRBJ2-7; TRBD1 might be the D (5 bases). CDR3 length: 14 amino acids. The germline V gene encodes CDR1 SGHRS and CDR2 YFSETQ. Trimming cost V 0 bases and J 2 bases, with 9 bases left between them.

Points on this clone: Other DNA sequences in the same sample also yield this CDR3. For the CDR3, the DNA is TGTGCCAGCAGCCAAGATCCAGGGCTCTACAATGAGCAGTTCTTC. Encoded protein: CASSQDPGLYNEQFF. V and J are TRBV4-2 and TRBJ2-1, with D perhaps TRBD1 (5 bases). The CDR3 is 15 amino acids. Germline V CDR1 and CDR2: LGHNA, YNFKEQ. V was cut by 0 bases and J by 3 bases, with 9 bases left in between.

This clone showed up just a few times. The sample has other DNA sequences that encode this CDR3 too. This rearrangement joins TRBV19 to TRBJ1-1; 7 bases agree with TRBD1. The CDR3 has 14 residues. The J segment lost 1 base and the V segment lost 5 bases, leaving 4 bases of the junction unmatched. CDR1 and CDR2 from the germline V gene are LNHDA and SQIVND (reference sequence). This CDR3 reads CASSPRQGNTEAFF. CDR3 nucleotides: TGTGCCAGTAGTCCTCGACAGGGGAACACTGAAGCTTTCTTT.

The V call is TRBV9, the J call TRBJ1-2; no firm D call. Trimming removed 0 bases from V and 4 bases from J, with 10 bases in between. This CDR3 has 14 residues. CDR1 and CDR2 from the germline V gene are SGDLS and YYNGEE. The CDR3 is CASSVGGMGYGYTF. CDR3 in DNA: TGTGCCAGCAGCGTAGGAGGGATGGGCTATGGCTACACCTTC.

The CDR3 protein is CASSLSRPVNEQFF. The CDR3 coding sequence is TGTGCCAGCAGTTTATCCCGACCCGTCAATGAGCAGTTCTTC. This chain uses TRBV27 with TRBJ2-1, with unresolved D. Germline lookup yields CDR1 MNHEY and CDR2 SMNVEV (reference sequence). Trimming left V 0 bases short and J 6 bases short, with 9 bases between. The CDR3 is made up of 14 amino acids.

The gene calls are TRBV7-3 and TRBJ2-2; D might be TRBD1 (6 bases). This CDR3 spans 13 amino acids. With 6 bases removed from V and 5 bases from J, the gap between germline ends came to 10 bases. Per germline, CDR1 SGHTA and CDR2 FQGTGA. This CDR3 is CASRQGATGELFF. CDR3 bases: TGTGCCAGCAGACAGGGTGCGACCGGGGAGCTGTTTTTT.

This clone was picked up a small number of times. The chain has TRBV5-1 and TRBJ2-1; TRBD1 matches at 8 bases. CDR1 SGHRS and CDR2 YFSETQ come from the germline V gene. Germline trimming cut 0 bases from V and 3 bases from J; bases unmatched to any gene: 2. CDR3 length: 15 residues. The CDR3 sequence: CASSLETGVYNEQFF. For the CDR3, the DNA is TGCGCCAGCAGCTTGGAGACAGGGGTCTACAATGAGCAGTTCTTC. Based on the CDR3 plus reference TRBV5-1 and TRBJ2-1, the full variable domain is KAGVTQTPRYLIKTRGQQVTLSCSPISGHRSVSWYQQTPGQGLQFLFEYFSETQRNKGNFPGRFSGRQFSNSRSEMNVSTLELGDSALYLCASSLETGVYNEQFFGPGTRLTVL.

V usage is TRBV2 and J usage is TRBJ2-7; tentatively, D is TRBD2 (6 bases). This CDR3 region has 12 residues. CDR1 SNHLY and CDR2 FYNNEI come from the germline V gene. V was cut by 8 bases and J by 0 bases, with 8 bases left in between. The CDR3 region has the DNA TGTGCCAGCCGGAGGGGCTCCTACGAGCAGTACTTC. This codes for CASRRGSYEQYF.